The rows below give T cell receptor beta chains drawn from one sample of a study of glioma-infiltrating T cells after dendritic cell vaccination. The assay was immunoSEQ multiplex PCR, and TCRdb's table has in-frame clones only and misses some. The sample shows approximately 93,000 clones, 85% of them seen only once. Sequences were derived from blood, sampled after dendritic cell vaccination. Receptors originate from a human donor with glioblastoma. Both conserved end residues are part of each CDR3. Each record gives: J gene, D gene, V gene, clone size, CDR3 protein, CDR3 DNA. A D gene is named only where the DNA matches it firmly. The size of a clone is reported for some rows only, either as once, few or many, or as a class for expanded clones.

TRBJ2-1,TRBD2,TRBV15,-,CATGSTSGRSLYNEQFF,TGTGCCACCGGCAGCACAAGCGGGAGGAGCTTGTACAATGAGCAGTTCTTC
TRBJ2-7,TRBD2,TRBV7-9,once,CAGTREGTFPYEQYF,TGTGCCGGAACTCGGGAGGGGACCTTCCCCTACGAGCAGTACTTC
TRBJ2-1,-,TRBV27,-,CASSSSDIANEQFF,TGTGCCAGCAGTTCCTCGGACATAGCCAATGAGCAGTTCTTC
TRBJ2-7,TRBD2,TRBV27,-,CASSADPGLATYEQYF,TGTGCCAGCAGTGCCGACCCGGGACTAGCAACCTACGAGCAGTACTTC
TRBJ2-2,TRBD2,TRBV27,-,CASSLSGRTGELFF,TGTGCCAGCAGTCTTAGCGGGAGAACCGGGGAGCTGTTTTTT
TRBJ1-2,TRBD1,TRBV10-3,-,CAISGTGAPSGYTF,TGTGCCATCAGTGGGACAGGGGCGCCCAGTGGCTACACCTTC
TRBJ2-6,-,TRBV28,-,CASTTTDRRATGANVLTF,TGTGCCAGCACGACGACTGACAGGCGGGCGACGGGGGCCAACGTCCTGACTTTC
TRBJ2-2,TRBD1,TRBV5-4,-,CASSKDRGLNTGELFF,TGTGCCAGCAGCAAGGACAGGGGGCTAAACACCGGGGAGCTGTTTTTT
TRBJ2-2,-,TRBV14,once,CASSLQRELFF,TGTGCCAGCAGCCTACAGAGAGAGCTGTTTTTT
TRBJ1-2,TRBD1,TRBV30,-,CAWRETGQGGYGYTF,TGTGCCTGGAGAGAGACAGGGCAAGGGGGCTATGGCTACACCTTC
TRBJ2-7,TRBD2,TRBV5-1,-,CASRGGSLEGEQYF,TGCGCCAGCAGGGGGGGGAGTTTAGAAGGGGAGCAGTACTTC
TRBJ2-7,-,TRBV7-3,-,CASSLNRDYEQYF,TGTGCCAGCAGCTTAAACAGGGACTACGAGCAGTACTTC
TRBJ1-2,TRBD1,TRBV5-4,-,CASSLQGGGYGYTF,TGTGCCAGCAGCTTGCAGGGGGGTGGCTATGGCTACACCTTC
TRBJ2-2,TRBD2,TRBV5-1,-,CASSLATGGRTNTGELFF,TGCGCCAGCAGCTTGGCCACGGGAGGTCGGACTAACACCGGGGAGCTGTTTTTT
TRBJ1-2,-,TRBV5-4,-,CASSLDSNYGYTF,TGTGCCAGCAGCTTGGACAGCAACTATGGCTACACCTTC
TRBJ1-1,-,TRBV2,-,CASTGREKTEAFF,TGTGCCAGCACCGGAAGGGAGAAAACTGAAGCTTTCTTT
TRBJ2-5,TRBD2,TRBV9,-,CASSASGLAGVETQYF,TGTGCCAGCAGCGCCTCGGGACTAGCGGGAGTAGAGACCCAGTACTTC
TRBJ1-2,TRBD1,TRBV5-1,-,CASSLGLQGAYGYTF,TGCGCCAGCAGCTTGGGTTTACAGGGGGCCTATGGCTACACCTTC
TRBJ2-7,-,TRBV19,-,CASSSRDSAAYEQYF,TGTGCCAGTTCCAGCCGGGACTCCGCCGCCTACGAGCAGTACTTC
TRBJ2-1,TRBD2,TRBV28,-,CASRVLAGHNEQFF,TGTGCCAGCAGAGTGCTAGCGGGTCACAATGAGCAGTTCTTC
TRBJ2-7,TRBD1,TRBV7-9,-,CASSTSGTGFYEQYF,TGTGCCAGCAGCACTAGTGGGACAGGGTTCTACGAGCAGTACTTC
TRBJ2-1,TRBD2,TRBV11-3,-,CASSLDSRLAGFHNEQFF,TGTGCCAGCAGCTTAGATTCCAGACTAGCGGGGTTCCACAATGAGCAGTTCTTC
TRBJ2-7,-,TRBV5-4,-,CASSFLSLHEQYF,TGTGCCAGCAGCTTTCTTTCTCTCCACGAGCAGTACTTC
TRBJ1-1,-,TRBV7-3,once,CASSLTEGASGNTEAFF,TGTGCCAGCAGCTTAACTGAAGGGGCTTCTGGGAACACTGAAGCTTTCTTT
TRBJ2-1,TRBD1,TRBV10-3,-,CAISEGDRPHPEQFF,TGTGCCATCAGTGAGGGGGACAGGCCCCATCCTGAGCAGTTCTTC
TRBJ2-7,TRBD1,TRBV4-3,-,CASSHRTGREQYF,TGCGCCAGCAGCCACCGGACAGGGAGAGAGCAGTACTTC
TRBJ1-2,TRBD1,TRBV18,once,CASSPFGGTGASVNYGYTF,TGTGCCAGCTCACCATTTGGAGGTACAGGGGCATCTGTTAACTATGGCTACACCTTC
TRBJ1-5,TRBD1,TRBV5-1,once,CASSWGPSGTDNQPQHF,TGCGCCAGCAGCTGGGGGCCATCCGGGACAGATAATCAGCCCCAGCATTTT
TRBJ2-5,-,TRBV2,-,CASTPKTVQETQYF,TGTGCCAGCACCCCCAAGACAGTCCAAGAGACCCAGTACTTC
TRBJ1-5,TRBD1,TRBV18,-,CASSPDRGGNQPQHF,TGTGCCAGCTCTCCCGACAGGGGTGGCAATCAGCCCCAGCATTTT
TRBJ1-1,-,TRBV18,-,CASSPSRGRMNTEAFF,TGTGCCAGCTCACCATCCCGGGGTCGAATGAACACTGAAGCTTTCTTT
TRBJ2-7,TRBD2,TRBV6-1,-,CASSEALAGIRYEQYF,TGTGCCAGCAGTGAAGCCCTAGCGGGAATCCGCTACGAGCAGTACTTC
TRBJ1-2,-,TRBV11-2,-,CASSLGQLDGYTF,TGTGCCAGCAGCTTAGGGCAGCTAGATGGCTACACCTTC
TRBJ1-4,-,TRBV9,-,CASSPAGTTNEKLFF,TGTGCCAGCAGCCCAGCGGGAACAACTAATGAAAAACTGTTTTTT
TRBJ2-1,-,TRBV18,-,CASSPISEQFF,TGTGCCAGCTCACCTATCAGTGAGCAGTTCTTC
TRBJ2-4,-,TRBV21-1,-,CASSKARDSKNIQYF,TGTGCCAGCAGCAAAGCGAGGGATTCCAAAAACATTCAGTACTTC
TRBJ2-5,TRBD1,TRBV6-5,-,CASRGDRAVLETQYF,TGTGCCAGCAGGGGGGACAGGGCGGTGTTAGAGACCCAGTACTTC
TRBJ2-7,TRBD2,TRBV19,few,CASRPTSGTYEQYF,TGTGCCAGTAGGCCGACTAGCGGTACCTACGAGCAGTACTTC
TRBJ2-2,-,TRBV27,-,CASSLGAATGELFF,TGTGCCAGCAGTTTGGGGGCAGCCACCGGGGAGCTGTTTTTT
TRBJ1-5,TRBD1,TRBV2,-,CASGQGSQPQHF,TGTGCCAGCGGACAGGGTAGTCAGCCCCAGCATTTT
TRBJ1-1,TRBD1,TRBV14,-,CASSTGGRSSVKAFF,TGTGCCAGTTCCACAGGGGGTAGGAGTTCGGTAAAAGCTTTCTTT
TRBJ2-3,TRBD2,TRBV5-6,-,CASSTLGGLAGNTDTQYF,TGTGCCAGCAGCACCCTGGGGGGACTAGCGGGGAACACAGATACGCAGTATTTT
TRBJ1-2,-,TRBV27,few,CASSLVVGGGKYGYTF,TGTGCCAGCAGTTTAGTTGTAGGGGGGGGGAAGTATGGCTACACCTTC
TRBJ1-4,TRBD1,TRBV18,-,CASSPGQGRSAKLFF,TGTGCCAGCTCACCAGGACAGGGGCGCAGTGCAAAACTGTTTTTT
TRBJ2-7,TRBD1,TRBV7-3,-,CASSFTGGELNEQYF,TGTGCCAGCAGCTTCACAGGGGGCGAGCTCAACGAGCAGTACTTC
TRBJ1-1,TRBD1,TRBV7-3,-,CASSLNAPRTGVSEAFF,TGTGCCAGCAGCTTAAACGCCCCGCGGACAGGGGTGAGTGAAGCTTTCTTT
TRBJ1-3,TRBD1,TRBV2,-,CASRTDRVSGNTIYF,TGTGCCAGCAGAACCGACAGGGTCTCTGGAAACACCATATATTTT
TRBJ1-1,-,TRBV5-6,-,CASSYRSGDVKAFF,TGTGCCAGCAGCTATCGGTCAGGGGATGTCAAAGCTTTCTTT
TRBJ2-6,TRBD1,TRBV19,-,CASSMTGVASGANVLTF,TGTGCCAGTAGTATGACAGGGGTAGCGTCGGGGGCCAACGTCCTGACTTTC
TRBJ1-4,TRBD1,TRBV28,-,CASSVTGKNEKLFF,TGTGCCAGCAGTGTGACAGGGAAGAATGAAAAACTGTTTTTT
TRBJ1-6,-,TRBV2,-,CASSVRTAYNSPLHF,TGTGCCAGCAGTGTCAGGACAGCCTATAATTCACCCCTCCACTTT
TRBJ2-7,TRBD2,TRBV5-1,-,CASSLTSGGAGEQYF,TGCGCCAGCAGCTTGACTAGCGGGGGGGCTGGTGAGCAGTACTTC
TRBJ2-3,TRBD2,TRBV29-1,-,CSAGGGWREKGTDTQYF,TGCAGCGCCGGGGGAGGTTGGCGGGAGAAAGGCACAGATACGCAGTATTTT
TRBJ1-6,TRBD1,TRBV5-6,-,CASVGQGDWSSPLHF,TGTGCCAGCGTCGGGCAGGGGGATTGGAGTTCACCCCTCCACTTT
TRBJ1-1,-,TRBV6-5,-,CASSFTGSGTEAFF,TGTGCCAGCAGTTTCACAGGGTCGGGAACTGAAGCTTTCTTT